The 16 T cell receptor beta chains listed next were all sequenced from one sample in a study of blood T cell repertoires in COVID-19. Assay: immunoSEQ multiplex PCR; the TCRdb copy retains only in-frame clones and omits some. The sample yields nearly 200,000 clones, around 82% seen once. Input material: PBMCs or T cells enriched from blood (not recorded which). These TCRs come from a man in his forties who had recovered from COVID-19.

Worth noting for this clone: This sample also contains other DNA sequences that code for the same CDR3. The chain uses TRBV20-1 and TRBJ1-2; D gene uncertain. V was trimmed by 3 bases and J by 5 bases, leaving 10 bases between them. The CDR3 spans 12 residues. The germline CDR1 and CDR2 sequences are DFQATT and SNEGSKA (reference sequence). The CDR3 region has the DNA TGCAGTGCTAGTGGCCACATATATGGCTACACCTTC. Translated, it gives CSASGHIYGYTF.

CDR3 DNA: TGTGCCACCAGTGATTTTCCCCCCGGGACAGGGGCCTACGAGCAGTACTTC. Translating gives CATSDFPPGTGAYEQYF. The chain carries TRBV24-1 and TRBJ2-7; 10 bases fit TRBD1. Germline V gene lookup returns CDR1 KGHDR and CDR2 SFDVKD. CDR3 length: 17 residues. Trimming at V came to 1 base and at J to 2 bases, leaving 7 bases not matched to a gene.

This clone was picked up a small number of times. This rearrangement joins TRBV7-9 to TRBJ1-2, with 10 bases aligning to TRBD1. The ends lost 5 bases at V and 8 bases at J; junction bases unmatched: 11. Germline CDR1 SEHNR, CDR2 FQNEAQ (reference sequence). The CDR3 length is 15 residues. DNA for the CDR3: TGTGCCAGCAGCACTAGAGGGGACAGGGGCGACGGCTACACCTTC. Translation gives CASSTRGDRGDGYTF.

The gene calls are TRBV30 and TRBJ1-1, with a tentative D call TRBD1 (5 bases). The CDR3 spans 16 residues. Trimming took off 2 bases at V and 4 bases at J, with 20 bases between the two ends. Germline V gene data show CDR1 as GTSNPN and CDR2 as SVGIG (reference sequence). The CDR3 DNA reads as TGTGCCTGGAGTCGACGGGGGACCCAGAGGATCACTGAAGCTTTCTTT. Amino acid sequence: CAWSRRGTQRITEAFF.

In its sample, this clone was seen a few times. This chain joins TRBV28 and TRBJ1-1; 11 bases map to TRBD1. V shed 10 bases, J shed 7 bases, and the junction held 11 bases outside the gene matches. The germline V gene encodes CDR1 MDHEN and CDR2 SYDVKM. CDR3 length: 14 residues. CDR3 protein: CAILATGQGDEAFF. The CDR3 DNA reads TGTGCCATTCTGGCTACGGGACAGGGGGATGAAGCTTTCTTT.

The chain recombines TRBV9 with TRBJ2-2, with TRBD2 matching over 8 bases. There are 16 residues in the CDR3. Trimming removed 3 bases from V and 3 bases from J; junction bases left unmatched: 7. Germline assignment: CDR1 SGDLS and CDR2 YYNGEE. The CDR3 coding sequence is TGTGCCAGCAGCGGAACCGGGGGGGCGCACACCGGGGAGCTGTTTTTT. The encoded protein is CASSGTGGAHTGELFF. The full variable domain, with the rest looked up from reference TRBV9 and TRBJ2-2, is DSGVTQTPKHLITATGQRVTLRCSPRSGDLSVYWYQQSLDQGLQFLIQYYNGEERAKGNILERFSAQQFPDLHSELNLSSLELGDSALYFCASSGTGGAHTGELFFGEGSRLTVL.

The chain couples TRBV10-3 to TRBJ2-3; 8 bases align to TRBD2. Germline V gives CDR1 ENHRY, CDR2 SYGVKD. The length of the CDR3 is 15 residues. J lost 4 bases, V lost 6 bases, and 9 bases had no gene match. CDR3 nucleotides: TGTGCCATCAGACGATCGGGGGGGCAATCAGATACGCAGTATTTT. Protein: CAIRRSGGQSDTQYF.

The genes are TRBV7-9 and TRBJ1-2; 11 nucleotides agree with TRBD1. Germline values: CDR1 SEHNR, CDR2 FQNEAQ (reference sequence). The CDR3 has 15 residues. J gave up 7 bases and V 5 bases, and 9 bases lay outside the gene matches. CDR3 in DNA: TGTGCCAGCAGCGGAGGAGGACAGGGGGCCACTGGCTACACCTTC. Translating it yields CASSGGGQGATGYTF.

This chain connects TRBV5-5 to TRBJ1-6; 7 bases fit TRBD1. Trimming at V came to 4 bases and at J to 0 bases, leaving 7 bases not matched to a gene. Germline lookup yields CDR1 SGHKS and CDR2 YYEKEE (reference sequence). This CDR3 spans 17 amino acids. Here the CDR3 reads CASSPLPGGSYNSPLHF. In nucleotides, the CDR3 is TGTGCCAGCAGCCCCCTGCCAGGGGGCTCCTATAATTCACCCCTCCACTTT.

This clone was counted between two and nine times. CDR3 DNA: TGTGCCAGCTCAGGACTTATTCCCGAAGCTTTCTTT. Translated, it gives CASSGLIPEAFF. The V call is TRBV18, the J call TRBJ1-1; D is unresolved. This CDR3 is 12 amino acids long. The germline V and J ends were trimmed by 5 bases and 8 bases, with 12 bases remaining between them. The germline CDR1 and CDR2 sequences are KGHSH and LQKENI.

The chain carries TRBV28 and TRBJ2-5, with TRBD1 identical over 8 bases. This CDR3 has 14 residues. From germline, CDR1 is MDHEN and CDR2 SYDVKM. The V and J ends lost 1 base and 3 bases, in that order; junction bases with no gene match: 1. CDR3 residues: CASSLSGQEETQYF. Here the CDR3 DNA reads TGTGCCAGCAGTTTATCGGGACAGGAAGAGACCCAGTACTTC.

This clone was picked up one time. CDR3 in DNA: TGCAGTGCTAGTCCCACTGAGACAGGGGTCTACGAGCAGTACTTC. As protein: CSASPTETGVYEQYF. This chain connects TRBV20-1 to TRBJ2-7; 8 positions agree with TRBD1. The CDR3 contains 15 residues. Germline V gives CDR1 DFQATT, CDR2 SNEGSKA (reference sequence). The V and J ends lost 3 bases and 3 bases, in that order; junction bases with no gene match: 10.

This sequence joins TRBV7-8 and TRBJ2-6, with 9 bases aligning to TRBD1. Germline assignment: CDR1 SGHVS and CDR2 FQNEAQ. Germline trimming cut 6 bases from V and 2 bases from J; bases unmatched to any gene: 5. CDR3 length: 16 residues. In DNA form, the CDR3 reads TGTGCCAGCAGGCCGGGACAGGGAACTGGGGCCAACGTCCTGACTTTC. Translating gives CASRPGQGTGANVLTF.

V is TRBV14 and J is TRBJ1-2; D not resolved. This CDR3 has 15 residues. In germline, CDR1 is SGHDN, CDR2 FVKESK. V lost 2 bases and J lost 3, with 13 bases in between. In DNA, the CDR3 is TGTGCCAGCAGCCAACTAAGAGGTGGCTACTATGGCTACACCTTC. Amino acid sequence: CASSQLRGGYYGYTF.

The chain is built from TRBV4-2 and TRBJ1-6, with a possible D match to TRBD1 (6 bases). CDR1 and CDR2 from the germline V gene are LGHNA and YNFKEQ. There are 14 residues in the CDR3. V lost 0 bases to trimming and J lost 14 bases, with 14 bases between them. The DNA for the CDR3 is TGTGCCAGCAGCCAAGAGGTCTCAGGGGATACCCTCCACTTT. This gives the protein CASSQEVSGDTLHF.

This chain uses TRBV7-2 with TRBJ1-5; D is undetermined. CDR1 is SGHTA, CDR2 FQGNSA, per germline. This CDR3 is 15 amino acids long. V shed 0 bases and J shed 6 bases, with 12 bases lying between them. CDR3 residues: CASSLADPQRQPQHF. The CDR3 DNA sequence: TGTGCCAGCAGCTTAGCGGATCCCCAGCGTCAGCCCCAGCATTTT.